This note documents a single TCR beta chain sequence. Per the original methods: Counts of nucleated cells, estimated from reference gene primer amplification, were obtained. The table came from immunoSEQ multiplex PCR; TCRdb's copy has only in-frame clones and leaves some out. The V and J calls and the clone size are those of that table, but D and trimming were determined from the DNA. The sample contains roughly 230,000 clones, about 83% of which appear only once. This entry comes from a study of blood T cell repertoires in COVID-19. Study details: COVID-19 samples collected from the United States, Italy and Spain covered acute and convalescent phases.

This CDR3 is built from 16 residues. Germline V gives CDR1 GTSNPN, CDR2 SVGIG (reference sequence). V lost 0 bases, J lost 0 bases, and 12 bases lay in between. What was sequenced was peripheral blood. The chain uses TRBV30 and TRBJ1-5, with D unclear. The clonotype comes from a man in his forties with active or convalescent COVID-19. Written as DNA, the CDR3 is TGTGCCTGGAGTGTTGGTGCGGGAAATAGCAATCAGCCCCAGCATTTT. Translating it yields CAWSVGAGNSNQPQHF.